The 9 T cell receptor beta chains listed next were all sequenced from one sample in a study of spatial heterogeneity in lung cancer. Study-level findings and limits: For expanded intratumoral alpha and beta TCRs, counts tracked tumor mutation counts.

These receptors have no identified antigens. As for time point: sample taken at primary tumor resection. MiXCR, run by TCRdb on the 5' RACE reads, gives a single entry per CDR3 protein. The data contain about a thousand distinct CDR3 sequences, more than 14% of them singletons. The source material was lung tumor tissue, sampled at surgery. These receptors were taken from a female donor with early-stage non-small cell lung cancer.

The table lists this clonotype with a few counts. The rearrangement uses TRBV9 and TRBJ2-1, with 11 bases identical to TRBD1. V trimming: 0 bases; J trimming: 6 bases; junction bases outside the gene matches: 5. The CDR3 extends over 16 amino acids. Germline CDR1 reads SGDLS; CDR2 reads YYNGEE. Written as DNA, the CDR3 is TGTGCCAGCAGCGTAGCGAAGGGACAGGGGGTCAATGAGCAGTTCTTC. This sequence encodes CASSVAKGQGVNEQFF.

The gene calls are TRBV7-9 and TRBJ2-3; either TRBD1 or TRBD2 may supply D (5 bases each). Germline V lookup: CDR1 SEHNR, CDR2 FQNEAQ (reference sequence). V shed 1 base and J shed 8 bases, with 10 bases lying between them. This CDR3 contains 13 residues. Here the CDR3 reads CASSLDGAGTQYF. As DNA, the CDR3 is TGTGCCAGCAGCTTAGACGGGGCTGGTACGCAGTATTTT.

Relative to its sample, this clonotype is medium-sized (0.01 to 0.1%). The J gene is TRBJ2-5, the V gene TRBV5-4, with a weak D call TRBD2 (5 bases). The CDR3 is 14 residues long. CDR1 and CDR2 (germline): SGHNT, YYREEE (reference sequence). V gave up 0 bases and J gave up 2 bases, with 8 bases separating them. CDR3: CASSLAGNQETQYF. The CDR3 DNA is TGTGCCAGCAGCTTGGCCGGGAATCAAGAGACCCAGTACTTC. Using reference TRBV5-4 and TRBJ2-5 for the parts outside the CDR3, the full variable domain is ETGVTQSPTHLIKTRGQQVTLRCSSQSGHNTVSWYQQALGQGPQFIFQYYREEENGRGNFPPRFSGLQFPNYSSELNVNALELDDSALYLCASSLAGNQETQYFGPGTRLLVL.

This clonotype is large. The genes are TRBV5-1 and TRBJ2-2; no firm D call. CDR1 is SGHRS, CDR2 YFSETQ, per germline. V lost 0 bases, J lost 0 bases, and 9 bases lay in between. This CDR3 is 16 amino acids long. The CDR3 region has the DNA TGCGCCAGCAGCTTGGTAGGCCGGGCGAACACCGGGGAGCTGTTTTTT. This encodes CASSLVGRANTGELFF.

In this sample, this clonotype turned up a few times. The rearrangement uses TRBV7-9 and TRBJ2-1; no clear D gene. Trimming cost V 5 bases and J 4 bases, with 9 bases left between them. Germline lookup yields CDR1 SEHNR and CDR2 FQNEAQ (reference sequence). The CDR3 runs to 13 residues. CDR3 nucleotide sequence: TGTGCCAGCAGCCCATCAACGTACAATGAGCAGTTCTTC. It is translated as CASSPSTYNEQFF.

This clonotype turned up a few times. The CDR3 DNA follows: TGTGCCAGCAGTAAAACTCGTTGGACCCAGTACTTC. Translation: CASSKTRWTQYF. The chain carries TRBV28 and TRBJ2-5, with D uncertain. V gave up 5 bases and J gave up 7 bases, with 11 bases separating them. CDR1 MDHEN and CDR2 SYDVKM come from the germline V gene. This CDR3 is built from 12 residues.

The table lists this clonotype with many counts. This sequence joins TRBV5-1 and TRBJ2-7; D not resolved. The CDR3 spans 13 residues. CDR1 is SGHRS, CDR2 YFSETQ, per germline. V lost 1 base, J lost 0 bases, and 5 bases lay in between. CDR3 in DNA: TGCGCCAGCAGCTTGATAGACTCCTACGAGCAGTACTTC. Protein sequence: CASSLIDSYEQYF.

The chain uses TRBV5-4 and TRBJ2-7; D gene uncertain. The V gene lost 4 bases and the J gene lost 2 bases, with 16 bases spanning the gap. Germline-derived CDR1 and CDR2 are SGHNT and YYREEE (reference sequence). The CDR3 length is 15 residues. The CDR3 loop reads CASSLPQSPPYEQYF. The CDR3, as DNA: TGTGCCAGCAGCCTACCCCAAAGTCCGCCCTACGAGCAGTACTTC.

The chain has TRBV28 and TRBJ2-3; 13 bases fit TRBD2. Trimming at V came to 0 bases and at J to 0 bases, leaving 3 bases not matched to a gene. CDR3 length: 18 amino acids. CDR1 MDHEN and CDR2 SYDVKM come from the germline V gene. CDR3: CASSLWGTSGASTDTQYF. The CDR3 bases are TGTGCCAGCAGTTTATGGGGGACTAGCGGGGCTAGCACAGATACGCAGTATTTT.